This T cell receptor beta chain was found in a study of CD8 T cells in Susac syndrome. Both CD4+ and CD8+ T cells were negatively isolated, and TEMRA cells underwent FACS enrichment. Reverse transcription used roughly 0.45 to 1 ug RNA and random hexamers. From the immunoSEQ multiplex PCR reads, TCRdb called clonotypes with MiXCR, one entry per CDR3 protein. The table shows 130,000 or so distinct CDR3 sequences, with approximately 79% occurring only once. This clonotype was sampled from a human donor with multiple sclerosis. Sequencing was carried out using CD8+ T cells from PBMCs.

This CDR3 is CASSQYEGGPYEQYF. CDR3 coding DNA: TGTGCCAGCAGCCAATATGAGGGGGGGCCGTACGAGCAGTACTTC. This chain uses TRBV16 with TRBJ2-7; D perhaps matches TRBD2 (7 bases). Germline V gene lookup returns CDR1 KGHSY and CDR2 FQNENV. The CDR3 has 15 residues. V lost 1 base, J lost 4 bases, and 14 bases lay in between.